This entry lists 6 T cell receptor beta chains sequenced from one sample in a study of shared clonotypes between healthy human individuals (dated by TCRdb to 2019 to 2021). The library was generated by the immunoSEQ multiplex PCR assay. TCRdb stores this immuneACCESS table with in-frame sequences only. Part of the clones is absent; in the studies checked, under half of the shortfall reflects unresolved V genes, and no reason is known for the rest. In all, the sample holds 2 million to 2.5 million clones, and 85% to 95% of those were seen once. Approximately 0.4% of the sample belongs to the ten largest clones. The sequenced sample was naive CD4+ T cells from PBMCs. This specimen's cell subset or site label, interpreted: CD45RA+ positively selected. Receptor source: a man aged 18 to 30 in good health. Some clones in this sample may be carry-over from other donors' samples.

The gene calls are TRBV4-3 and TRBJ2-2; possibly TRBD1 for D (5 bases). The CDR3 totals 17 residues. V lost 2 bases, J lost 0 bases, and 13 bases lay in between. CDR1 LGHNA and CDR2 YSLEER come from the germline V gene. The CDR3 region is CASSQKGMAPNTGELFF. In nucleotides, the CDR3 is TGCGCCAGCAGCCAAAAGGGGATGGCACCGAACACCGGGGAGCTGTTTTTT.

V gene TRBV28 combines with J gene TRBJ1-5; D unresolved. The ends were cut back, 7 bases at V and 7 bases at J, with 8 bases in the middle. There are 11 residues in the CDR3. Germline values: CDR1 MDHEN, CDR2 SYDVKM. The CDR3 coding sequence is TGTGCCAGCAACACGGACCAGCCCCAGCATTTT. This translates into CASNTDQPQHF.

This clone was counted between two and nine times. One end of the junction fails to match germline, which may point to a read error. This chain uses TRBV6-5 with TRBJ1-2, with TRBD1 matching 7 bases. The CDR3 contains 14 residues. The germline gives CDR1 MNHEY, CDR2 SVGAGI. DNA for the CDR3: TGTGCCAGCAACCCGACAGGGAGACACTACGGCTACACCTTC. It translates to CASNPTGRHYGYTF.

The chain recombines TRBV28 with TRBJ1-5; D might be TRBD1 (5 bases). Germline loops: CDR1 MDHEN, CDR2 SYDVKM. Deletions cut 6 bases from V and 3 bases from J, with 15 bases between. The CDR3 loop spans 15 amino acids. The CDR3 sequence is CASSRTRGLNQPQHF. Here the CDR3 DNA reads TGTGCCAGCAGCCGCACGAGGGGTCTCAATCAGCCCCAGCATTTT.

The chain is built from TRBV11-2 and TRBJ2-2; possible D gene TRBD1, 6 bases. The ends were cut back, 2 bases at V and 5 bases at J, with 15 bases in the middle. Germline V gene data show CDR1 as SGHAT and CDR2 as FQNNGV. The CDR3 contains 16 residues. CDR3 protein: CASSLFYRAVTGELFF. The CDR3 bases are TGTGCCAGCAGCTTATTCTACAGGGCGGTAACCGGGGAGCTGTTTTTT.

Worth noting for this clone: In the same sample, other DNA sequences code for this CDR3. This chain joins TRBV5-1 and TRBJ2-2, with a weak D call TRBD1 (6 bases). Germline V gene lookup returns CDR1 SGHRS and CDR2 YFSETQ. The CDR3 totals 15 residues. Trimming left V 3 bases short and J 0 bases short, with 9 bases between. CDR3 residues: CASSSGQPNTGELFF. In DNA, the CDR3 is TGCGCCAGCAGCTCAGGACAGCCGAACACCGGGGAGCTGTTTTTT.